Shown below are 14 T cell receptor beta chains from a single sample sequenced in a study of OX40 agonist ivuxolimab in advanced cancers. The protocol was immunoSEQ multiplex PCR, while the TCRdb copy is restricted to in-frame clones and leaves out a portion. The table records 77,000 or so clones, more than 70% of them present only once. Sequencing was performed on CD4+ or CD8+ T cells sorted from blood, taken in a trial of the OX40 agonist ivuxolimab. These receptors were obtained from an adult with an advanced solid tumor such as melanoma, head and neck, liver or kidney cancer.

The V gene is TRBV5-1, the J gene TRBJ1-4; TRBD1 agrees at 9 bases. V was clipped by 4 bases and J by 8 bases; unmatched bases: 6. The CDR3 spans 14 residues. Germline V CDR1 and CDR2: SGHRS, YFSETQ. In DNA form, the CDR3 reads TGCGCCAGCAGCCAGGGACAGGGAGGCGAAAAACTGTTTTTT. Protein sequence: CASSQGQGGEKLFF.

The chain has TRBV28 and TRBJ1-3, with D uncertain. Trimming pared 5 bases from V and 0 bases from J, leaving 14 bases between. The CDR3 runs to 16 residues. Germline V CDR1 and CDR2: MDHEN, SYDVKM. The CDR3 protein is CASSPLDLSSGNTIYF. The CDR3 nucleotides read TGTGCCAGCAGTCCCCTCGACTTAAGCTCTGGAAACACCATATATTTT.

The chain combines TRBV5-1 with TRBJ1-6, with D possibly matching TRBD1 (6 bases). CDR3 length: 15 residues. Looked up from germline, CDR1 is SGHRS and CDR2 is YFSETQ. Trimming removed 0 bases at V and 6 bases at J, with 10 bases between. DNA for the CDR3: TGCGCCAGCAGCTTGGGTGCAGGGGCTAATTCACCCCTCCACTTT. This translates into CASSLGAGANSPLHF.

In DNA form, the CDR3 reads TGTGCCAGTAGTGACAGCGGGAGGGCCTGGGACGAGCAGTACTTC. It encodes CASSDSGRAWDEQYF. This sequence joins TRBV19 and TRBJ2-7; 10 bases map to TRBD2. Unmatched junction bases numbered 9, after V lost 5 bases and J lost 5 bases. The CDR3 spans 15 residues. Germline CDR1 is LNHDA and CDR2 is SQIVND (reference sequence).

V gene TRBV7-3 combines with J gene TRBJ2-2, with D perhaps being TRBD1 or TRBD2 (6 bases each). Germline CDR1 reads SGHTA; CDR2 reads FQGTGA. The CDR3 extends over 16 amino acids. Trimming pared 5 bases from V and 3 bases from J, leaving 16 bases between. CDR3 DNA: TGTGCCAGCAGCCCACACGGGGGCGCGGACACCGGGGAGCTGTTTTTT. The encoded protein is CASSPHGGADTGELFF.

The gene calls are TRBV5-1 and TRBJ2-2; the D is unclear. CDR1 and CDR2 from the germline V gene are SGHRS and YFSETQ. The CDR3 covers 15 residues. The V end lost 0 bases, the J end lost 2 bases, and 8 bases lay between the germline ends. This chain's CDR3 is CASSLAAANTGELFF. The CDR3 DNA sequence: TGCGCCAGCAGCTTGGCGGCAGCCAACACCGGGGAGCTGTTTTTT.

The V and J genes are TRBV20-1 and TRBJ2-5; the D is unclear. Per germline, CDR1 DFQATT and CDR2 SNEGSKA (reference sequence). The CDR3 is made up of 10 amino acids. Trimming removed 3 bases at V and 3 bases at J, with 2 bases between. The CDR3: CSAREETQYF. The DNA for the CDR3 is TGCAGTGCTAGGGAAGAGACCCAGTACTTC.

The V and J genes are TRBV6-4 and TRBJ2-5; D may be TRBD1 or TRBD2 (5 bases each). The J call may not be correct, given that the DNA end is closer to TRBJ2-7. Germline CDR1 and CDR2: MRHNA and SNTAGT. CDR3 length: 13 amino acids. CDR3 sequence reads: CASSTAEGNEQYF. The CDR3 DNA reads TGTGCCAGCAGTACAGCCGAGGGGAACGAGCAGTACTTC.

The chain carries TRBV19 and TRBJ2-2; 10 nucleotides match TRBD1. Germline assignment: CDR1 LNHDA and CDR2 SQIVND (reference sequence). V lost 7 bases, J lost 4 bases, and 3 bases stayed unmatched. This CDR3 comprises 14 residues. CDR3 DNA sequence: TGTGCCAGTATCGGGACAGGGGTCACCGGGGAGCTGTTTTTT. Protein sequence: CASIGTGVTGELFF.

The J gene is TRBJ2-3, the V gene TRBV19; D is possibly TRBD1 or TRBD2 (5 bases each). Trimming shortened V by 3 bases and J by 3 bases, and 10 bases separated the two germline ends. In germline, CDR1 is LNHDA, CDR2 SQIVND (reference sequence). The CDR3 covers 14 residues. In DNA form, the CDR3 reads TGTGCCAGTAGTATGGGGGTTGTGACAGATACGCAGTATTTT. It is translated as CASSMGVVTDTQYF.

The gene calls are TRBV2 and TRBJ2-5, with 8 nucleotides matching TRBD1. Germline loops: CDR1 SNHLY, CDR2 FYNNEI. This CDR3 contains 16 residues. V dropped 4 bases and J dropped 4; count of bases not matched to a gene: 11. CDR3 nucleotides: TGTGCCAGCAGTGGGGGCAGGGGGCGTCTAGGAGAGACCCAGTACTTC. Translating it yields CASSGGRGRLGETQYF. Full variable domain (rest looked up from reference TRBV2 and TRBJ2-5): EPEVTQTPSHQVTQMGQEVILRCVPISNHLYFYWYRQILGQKVEFLVSFYNNEISEKSEIFDDQFSVERPDGSNFTLKIRSTKLEDSAMYFCASSGGRGRLGETQYFGPGTRLLVL.

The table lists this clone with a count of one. CDR3: CASSNPLAGEGNEQFF. The CDR3 DNA sequence: TGCGCCAGCAGCAACCCCCTAGCGGGAGAAGGCAATGAGCAGTTCTTC. J is TRBJ2-1 and V is TRBV5-1; 10 bases agree with TRBD2. Trimming removed 4 bases from V and 6 bases from J; junction bases left unmatched: 10. Looked up from germline, CDR1 is SGHRS and CDR2 is YFSETQ. The CDR3 is 16 amino acids.

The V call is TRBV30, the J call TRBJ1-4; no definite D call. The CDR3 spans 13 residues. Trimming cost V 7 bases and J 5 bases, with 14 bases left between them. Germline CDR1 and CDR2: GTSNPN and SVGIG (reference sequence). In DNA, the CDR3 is TGTGCCTCCCAGCCACCTGAGAATGAAAAACTGTTTTTT. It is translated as CASQPPENEKLFF.

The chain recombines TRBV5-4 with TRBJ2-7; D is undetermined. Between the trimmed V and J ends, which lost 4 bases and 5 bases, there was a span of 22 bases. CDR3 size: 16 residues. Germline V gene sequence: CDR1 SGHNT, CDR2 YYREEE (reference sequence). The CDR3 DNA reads TGTGCCAGCAGCGTTAACCGGGCCCCGAGAGGAGACGAGCAGTACTTC. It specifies CASSVNRAPRGDEQYF.